The 15 T cell receptor beta chains reported below all come from one sample, sequenced in a study of cytomegalovirus exposure and HLA in healthy donors. PCR employed 60 Vbeta and 13 Jbeta primers. Data came from immunoSEQ multiplex PCR; TCRdb stores just in-frame clones and leaves some out. The data show about 120,000 clones, about 80% seen once. Specimen: PBMCs. These receptors were collected from a female donor in good health and CMV-seropositive.

V usage is TRBV11-1 and J usage is TRBJ2-1; a possible D gene is TRBD2 (7 bases). With 5 bases removed from V and 4 bases from J, the gap between germline ends came to 15 bases. The CDR3 is made up of 15 amino acids. Germline V gene data show CDR1 as SGHAT and CDR2 as FQDESV (reference sequence). In DNA form, the CDR3 reads TGTGCCAGCAGCAATGGGGGGGGGCTATACAATGAGCAGTTCTTC. Amino acids: CASSNGGGLYNEQFF. Full variable domain (remainder filled in from reference TRBV11-1 and TRBJ2-1): EAEVAQSPRYKITEKSQAVAFWCDPISGHATLYWYRQILGQGPELLVQFQDESVVDDSQLPKDRFSAERLKGVDSTLKIQPAELGDSAMYLCASSNGGGLYNEQFFGPGTRLTVL.

The chain uses TRBV30 and TRBJ1-1; perhaps TRBD1 as D (5 bases). Germline V gene data show CDR1 as GTSNPN and CDR2 as SVGIG (reference sequence). V lost 5 bases to trimming and J lost 7 bases, with 17 bases between them. The CDR3 consists of 13 residues. The DNA of the CDR3 is TGTGCCTGGGACCTCATGGGGCGACTTGAAGCTTTCTTT. Its translation: CAWDLMGRLEAFF.

The chain employs TRBV9 and TRBJ2-6; D call uncertain. The germline V gene has CDR1 SGDLS and CDR2 YYNGEE. V lost 4 bases to trimming and J lost 0 bases, with 20 bases between them. The CDR3 has 19 residues. The CDR3 DNA follows: TGTGCCAGCAGCCCAGATCACAGCCGCGTAAACTCTGGGGCCAACGTCCTGACTTTC. It is translated as CASSPDHSRVNSGANVLTF.

The genes are TRBV6-1 and TRBJ1-2; 11 nucleotides line up with TRBD1. Losses at the gene ends were 2 bases for V and 5 bases for J; bases not matched to a gene: 7. CDR3 size: 16 residues. The germline CDR1 and CDR2 sequences are MNHNS and SASEGT. The DNA for the CDR3 is TGTGCCAGCAGTGAAAAAAGGACAGGGGGCGGATATGGCTACACCTTC. Translated, it gives CASSEKRTGGGYGYTF.

The rearrangement links TRBV27 to TRBJ2-5, with a weak D call TRBD1 (6 bases). CDR1 is MNHEY, CDR2 SMNVEV, per germline (reference sequence). The CDR3 has 16 residues. V lost 5 bases and J lost 3, with 19 bases in between. The CDR3 DNA reads as TGTGCCAGCAGTCCGCAGACAGGATCAGTAGAAGAGACCCAGTACTTC. Protein sequence: CASSPQTGSVEETQYF.

This rearrangement joins TRBV4-3 to TRBJ2-7; 9 nucleotides align to TRBD1. With 4 bases clipped from V and 4 bases from J, the junction kept 5 bases outside the gene matches. The CDR3 sequence is 14 residues long. Germline loops: CDR1 LGHNA, CDR2 YSLEER. The chain's CDR3 is CASSPWTGAYEQYF. CDR3 DNA sequence: TGCGCCAGCAGCCCCTGGACAGGGGCGTACGAGCAGTACTTC.

This chain joins TRBV11-1 and TRBJ1-1, with D maybe TRBD1 (5 bases). This CDR3 contains 14 residues. Trimming cost V 5 bases and J 5 bases, with 15 bases left between them. Looked up from germline, CDR1 is SGHAT and CDR2 is FQDESV (reference sequence). The CDR3 nucleotides are TGTGCCAGCAGCGTAAACGGGGGGTTGACTGAAGCTTTCTTT. Translated, it gives CASSVNGGLTEAFF.

The chain couples TRBV6-5 to TRBJ1-6; 7 bases align to TRBD1. V was pared by 7 bases and J by 7 bases, with 4 bases of the junction left unmatched. The CDR3 length is 13 residues. Germline CDR1 is MNHEY and CDR2 is SVGAGI. In nucleotides, the CDR3 is TGTGCCAGCACCCTCAGGGGGAATTCACCCCTCCACTTT. Protein: CASTLRGNSPLHF.

V usage is TRBV10-3 and J usage is TRBJ2-5, with 8 bases fitting TRBD2. V gave up 3 bases and J gave up 7 bases; unmatched junction bases: 13. The germline gives CDR1 ENHRY, CDR2 SYGVKD. CDR3 length equals 16 residues. The CDR3 region is CAISDRSQRGQGTQYF. CDR3 in DNA: TGTGCCATCAGTGATAGGTCTCAGCGGGGGCAGGGGACCCAGTACTTC.

Here the CDR3 reads CASSSGYSPLHF. The CDR3 DNA is TGTGCCAGCAGCTCGGGGTACTCACCCCTCCACTTT. The chain joins TRBV5-6 to TRBJ1-6; unclear D gene. The germline CDR1 and CDR2 sequences are SGHDT and YYEEEE. The ends were cut back, 3 bases at V and 10 bases at J, with 8 bases in the middle. This CDR3 contains 12 residues.

V gene TRBV2 combines with J gene TRBJ2-1, with D unclear. Germline V lookup: CDR1 SNHLY, CDR2 FYNNEI. V was trimmed by 2 bases and J by 7 bases, leaving 12 bases between them. The CDR3 spans 14 residues. CDR3 amino acids: CASSEQAFGNEQFF. For the CDR3, the DNA is TGTGCCAGCAGTGAACAAGCGTTTGGGAATGAGCAGTTCTTC.

The CDR3 here is CASSPFYEQYF. In nucleotides, the CDR3 is TGTGCCAGCAGTCCTTTCTACGAGCAGTACTTC. The chain employs TRBV6-6 and TRBJ2-7; D not resolved. Per the germline V gene, CDR1 is MNHNY and CDR2 is SVGAGI (reference sequence). The length of the CDR3 is 11 residues. Trimming removed 5 bases at V and 3 bases at J, with 5 bases between.

This clone was seen only once. The chain couples TRBV5-4 to TRBJ2-5, with 10 positions matching TRBD1. CDR3 length: 14 amino acids. V was pared by 2 bases and J by 4 bases, with 2 bases of the junction left unmatched. Per the germline V gene, CDR1 is SGHNT and CDR2 is YYREEE (reference sequence). DNA of the CDR3: TGTGCCAGCAGCTTCGGGACAGGGGCAGAGACCCAGTACTTC. Encoded protein: CASSFGTGAETQYF.

V gene TRBV2 combines with J gene TRBJ1-4; D is possibly TRBD1 (6 bases). CDR3 length: 12 amino acids. Trimming removed 9 bases at V and 4 bases at J, with 9 bases between. Germline values: CDR1 SNHLY, CDR2 FYNNEI. This CDR3 reads CASGQFNEKLFF. CDR3 coding DNA: TGTGCCAGTGGACAGTTTAATGAAAAACTGTTTTTT.

This clone was detected only once. The chain links TRBV28 to TRBJ1-1; 9 positions match TRBD1. V shed 2 bases and J 10 bases; nucleotides not matched to a gene: 2. CDR3 length: 12 residues. Germline assignment: CDR1 MDHEN and CDR2 SYDVKM. The CDR3: CASSLGTGTAFF. CDR3 nucleotide sequence: TGTGCCAGCAGTTTAGGGACAGGGACAGCTTTCTTT.